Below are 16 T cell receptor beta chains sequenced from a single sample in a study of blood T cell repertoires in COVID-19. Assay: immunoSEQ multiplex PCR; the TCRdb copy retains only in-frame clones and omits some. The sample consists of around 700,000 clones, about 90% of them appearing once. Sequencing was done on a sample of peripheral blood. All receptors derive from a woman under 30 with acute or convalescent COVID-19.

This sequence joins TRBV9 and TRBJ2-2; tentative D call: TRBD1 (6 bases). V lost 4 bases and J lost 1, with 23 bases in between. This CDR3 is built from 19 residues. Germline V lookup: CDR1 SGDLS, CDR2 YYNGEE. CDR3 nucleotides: TGTGCCAGCAGCTCCCGCCCGGGGACACGCAACGAGAACACCGGGGAGCTGTTTTTT. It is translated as CASSSRPGTRNENTGELFF. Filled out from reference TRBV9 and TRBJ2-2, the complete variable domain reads DSGVTQTPKHLITATGQRVTLRCSPRSGDLSVYWYQQSLDQGLQFLIQYYNGEERAKGNILERFSAQQFPDLHSELNLSSLELGDSALYFCASSSRPGTRNENTGELFFGEGSRLTVL.

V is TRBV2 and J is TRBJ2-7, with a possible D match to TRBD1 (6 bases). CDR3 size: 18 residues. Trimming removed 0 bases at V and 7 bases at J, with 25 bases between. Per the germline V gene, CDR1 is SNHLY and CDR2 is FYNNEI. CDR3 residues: CASSEALLSGGLSEEQYF. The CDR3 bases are TGTGCCAGCAGTGAAGCGCTTCTCAGTGGGGGCCTTAGTGAGGAGCAGTACTTC.

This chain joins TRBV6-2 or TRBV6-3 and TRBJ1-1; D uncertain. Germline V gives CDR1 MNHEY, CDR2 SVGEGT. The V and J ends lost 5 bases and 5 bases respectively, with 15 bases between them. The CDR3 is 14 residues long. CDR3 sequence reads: CASSTRSPGTEAFF. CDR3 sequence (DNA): TGTGCCAGCAGTACCCGAAGCCCGGGGACTGAAGCTTTCTTT.

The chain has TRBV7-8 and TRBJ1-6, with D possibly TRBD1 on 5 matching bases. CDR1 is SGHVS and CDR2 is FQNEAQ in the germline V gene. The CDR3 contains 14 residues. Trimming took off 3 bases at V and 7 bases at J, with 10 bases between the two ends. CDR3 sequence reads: CASSFGAGNSPLHF. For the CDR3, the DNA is TGTGCCAGCAGCTTTGGGGCAGGCAATTCACCCCTCCACTTT.

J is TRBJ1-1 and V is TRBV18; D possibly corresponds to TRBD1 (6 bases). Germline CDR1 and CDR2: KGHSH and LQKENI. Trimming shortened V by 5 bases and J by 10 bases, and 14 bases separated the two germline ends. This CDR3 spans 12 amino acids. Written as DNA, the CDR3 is TGTGCCAGCTCATATAGACAGGAGCGAGCTTTCTTT. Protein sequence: CASSYRQERAFF.

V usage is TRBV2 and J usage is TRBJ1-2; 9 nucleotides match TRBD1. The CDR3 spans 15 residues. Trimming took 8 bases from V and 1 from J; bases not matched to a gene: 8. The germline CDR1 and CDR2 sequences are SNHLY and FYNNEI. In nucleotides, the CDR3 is TGTGCCAGCTCCGGGACAGGGATAGGTAACTATGGCTACACCTTC. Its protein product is CASSGTGIGNYGYTF.

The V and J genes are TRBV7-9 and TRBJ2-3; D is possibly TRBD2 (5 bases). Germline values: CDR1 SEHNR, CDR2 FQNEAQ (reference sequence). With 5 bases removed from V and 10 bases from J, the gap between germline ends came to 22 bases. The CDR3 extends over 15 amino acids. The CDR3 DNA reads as TGTGCCAGCAGCCTAATAGGTTCCCCAGACTATCCGCAGTATTTT. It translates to CASSLIGSPDYPQYF.

CDR3: CASSLQGVDTQYF. CDR3 bases: TGCGCCAGCAGCTTACAGGGGGTGGATACGCAGTATTTT. This chain uses TRBV5-1 with TRBJ2-3, with 8 positions matching TRBD1. Trimming cost V 2 bases and J 6 bases; bases outside gene matches: 2. CDR1 and CDR2 (germline): SGHRS, YFSETQ. The CDR3 has 13 residues.

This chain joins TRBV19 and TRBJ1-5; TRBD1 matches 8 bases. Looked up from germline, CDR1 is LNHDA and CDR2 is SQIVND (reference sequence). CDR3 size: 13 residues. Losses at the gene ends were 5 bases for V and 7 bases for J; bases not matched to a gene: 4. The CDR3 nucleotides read TGTGCCAGTAGTGGCACAGGGGGGCAGCCCCAGCATTTT. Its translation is CASSGTGGQPQHF.

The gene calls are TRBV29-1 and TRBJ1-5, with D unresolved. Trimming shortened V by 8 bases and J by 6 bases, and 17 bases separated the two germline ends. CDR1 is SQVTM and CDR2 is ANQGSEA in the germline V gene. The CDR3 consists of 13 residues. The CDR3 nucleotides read TGCAGCTCGAGGAGGGAGATATGTCAGCCCCAGCATTTT. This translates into CSSRREICQPQHF.

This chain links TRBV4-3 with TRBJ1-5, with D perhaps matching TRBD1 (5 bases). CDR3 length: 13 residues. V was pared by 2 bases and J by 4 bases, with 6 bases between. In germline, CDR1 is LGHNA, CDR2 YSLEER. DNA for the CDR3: TGCGCCAGCAGCCAAAGGGGTAATCAGCCCCAGCATTTT. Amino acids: CASSQRGNQPQHF.

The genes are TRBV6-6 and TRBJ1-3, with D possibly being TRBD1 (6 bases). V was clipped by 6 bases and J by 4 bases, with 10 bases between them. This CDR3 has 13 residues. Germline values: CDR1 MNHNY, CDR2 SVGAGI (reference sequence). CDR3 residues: CASSSTGGNTIYF. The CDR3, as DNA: TGTGCCAGCAGCTCCACAGGGGGAAACACCATATATTTT.

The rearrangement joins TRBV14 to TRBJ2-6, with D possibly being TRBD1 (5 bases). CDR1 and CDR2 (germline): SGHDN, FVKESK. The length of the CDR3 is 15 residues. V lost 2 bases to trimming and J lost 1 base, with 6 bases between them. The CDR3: CASSQSGSGANVLTF. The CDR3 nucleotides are TGTGCCAGCAGCCAATCAGGGTCTGGGGCCAACGTCCTGACTTTC.

Written as DNA, the CDR3 is TGTGCCAGCAGCACCCAGGGCGACGAAAAACTGTTTTTT. Translated: CASSTQGDEKLFF. The chain has TRBV9 and TRBJ1-4; D perhaps matches TRBD1 (5 bases). This CDR3 is built from 13 residues. In germline, CDR1 is SGDLS, CDR2 YYNGEE. V shed 4 bases and J shed 8 bases, with 12 bases lying between them.

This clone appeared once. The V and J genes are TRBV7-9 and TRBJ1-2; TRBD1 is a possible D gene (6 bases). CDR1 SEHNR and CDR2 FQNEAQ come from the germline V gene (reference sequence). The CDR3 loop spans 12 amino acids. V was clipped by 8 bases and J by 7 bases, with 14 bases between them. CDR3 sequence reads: CASSRYRVGYTF. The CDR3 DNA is TGTGCCAGCTCGAGATACAGGGTTGGCTACACCTTC. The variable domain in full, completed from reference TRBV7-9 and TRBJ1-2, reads DTGVSQNPRHKITKRGQNVTFRCDPISEHNRLYWYRQTLGQGPEFLTYFQNEAQLEKSRLLSDRFSAERPKGSFSTLEIQRTEQGDSAMYLCASSRYRVGYTFGSGTRLTVV.

The DNA for the CDR3 is TGTGCCAGCAGTTACCGGGGACAGTACACTGAAGCTTTCTTT. It encodes CASSYRGQYTEAFF. The chain links TRBV6-2 or TRBV6-3 to TRBJ1-1, with 7 bases lining up with TRBD1. V shed 2 bases, J shed 3 bases, and the junction held 3 bases outside the gene matches. Germline values: CDR1 MNHEY, CDR2 SVGEGT. This CDR3 has 14 residues.